The rows below give T cell receptor beta chains drawn from one sample of a study of human T cells and chemical hapten exposure. TCRdb redid the calling of the RACE reads with MiXCR, one entry per CDR3 protein. The sample holds 250,000 to 300,000 distinct CDR3 sequences, about 7.7% seen once. The sequencing used whole blood, collected in connection with sensitization to the hapten diphenylcyclopropenone (DPC). The source is a man aged 18 to 30 with alopecia areata. Some clones in this sample may be carry-over from other donors' samples. Both conserved end residues are part of each CDR3. A D gene is named only where the DNA matches it firmly. Only part of the rows carry a size: once, few, many, or a class if the clone is expanded.

j_gene,v_gene,d_gene,abundance,CDR3nt,CDR3aa
TRBJ2-7,TRBV28,NA,NA,TGTGCCAGCAGTTTATCTCGCGAGCAGTACTTC,CASSLSREQYF
TRBJ2-1,TRBV5-1,NA,NA,TGCGCCAGCAGCCTGGGAGAAAAGTCCTACAATGAGCAGTTCTTC,CASSLGEKSYNEQFF
TRBJ2-3,TRBV4-2,NA,few,TGTGCCAGCAGCCAAGGAACTTTCCAAGATACGCAGTATTTT,CASSQGTFQDTQYF
TRBJ2-7,TRBV4-3,NA,few,TGCGCCAGCAGCGTTAGACGCGGGGAAGAGCAGTACTTC,CASSVRRGEEQYF
TRBJ2-1,TRBV18,NA,NA,TGTGCCAGCTCACCACCCGCGTCAGGGAGTATGGATGAGCAGTTCTTC,CASSPPASGSMDEQFF
TRBJ1-2,TRBV6-2/TRBV6-3,NA,few,TGTGCCAGCAGTAATCCTACAGGACGCGGCTACACCTTC,CASSNPTGRGYTF
TRBJ2-2,TRBV29-1,NA,many,TGCAGCGTTGAAAGGACTCGGTCCGGGGAGCTGTTTTTT,CSVERTRSGELFF
TRBJ2-1,TRBV6-2/TRBV6-3,NA,once,TGTGCCAGCACCGACTACTCCTACAATGAGCAGTTCTTC,CASTDYSYNEQFF
TRBJ2-3,TRBV5-6,TRBD2,few,TGTGCCAGCAGCTTTCGGGACTACACAGATACGCAGTATTTT,CASSFRDYTDTQYF
TRBJ2-1,TRBV5-1,TRBD2,few,TGCGCCAGCAGCTTGTTGTTCGGGGGGAATGAGCAGTTCTTC,CASSLLFGGNEQFF
TRBJ2-2,TRBV10-3,TRBD1,few,TGTGCCATTGGGACAGGGACGTCCGGGGAGCTGTTTTTT,CAIGTGTSGELFF
TRBJ2-6,TRBV5-4,TRBD1,NA,TGTGCCAGCAGCAGGGACAGGGGTGCGGCTGGGGCCAACGTCCTGACTTTC,CASSRDRGAAGANVLTF
TRBJ2-7,TRBV20-1,NA,few,TGCAGTGCCAACGCGCAGAGCTCCTACGAGCAGTACTTC,CSANAQSSYEQYF
TRBJ2-7,TRBV18,NA,few,TGTGCCAGCTCACCACTGGAGATAAGCGAGCAGTACTTC,CASSPLEISEQYF
TRBJ2-3,TRBV12-5,NA,many,TGTGCTAGTGGTTTGGGACTAGTGGGGGCAGATACGCAGTATTTT,CASGLGLVGADTQYF
TRBJ2-1,TRBV7-8,TRBD2,NA,TGTGCCAGCAGTTCCTGGGGGGGATCTACCTACAATGAGCAGTTCTTC,CASSSWGGSTYNEQFF
TRBJ1-1,TRBV4-3,NA,NA,TGCGCCAGCAGCCCCACTAACAGCCTGAACACTGAAGCTTTCTTT,CASSPTNSLNTEAFF
TRBJ2-3,TRBV7-2,TRBD1,few,TGTGCCAGCAGCTCCAGGGACAGGGCCGATACGCAGTATTTT,CASSSRDRADTQYF
TRBJ2-5,TRBV14,TRBD2,NA,TGTGCCAGCAGCCAAGCCGGACTAGGGCAAGAGACCCAGTACTTC,CASSQAGLGQETQYF
TRBJ2-2,TRBV29-1,TRBD2,few,TGCAGCGTCGGGAGGACGGGGAACACCGGGGAGCTGTTTTTT,CSVGRTGNTGELFF
TRBJ1-2,TRBV3-1,TRBD1,once,TGTGCCAGCAGCCAAGGGACAGGGGCGGATAACTATGGCTACACCTTC,CASSQGTGADNYGYTF
TRBJ2-5,TRBV29-1,NA,NA,TGCAGCGTTGAAGTCATCACGAGAGAGACCCAGTACTTC,CSVEVITRETQYF